This TCR beta chain was identified during a study of blood T cells in healthy people across ages. Using a J-beta primer mix together with a sample-barcoded 5' primer, a second PCR was run for roughly 7 to 11 cycles. Using its own MiXCR run on the 5' RACE reads, TCRdb lists one record per CDR3 protein. The sample has about 320,000 distinct CDR3 sequences, 27% seen once. Study-level points and caveats: Observed TCR beta diversity per million T cells went down as age went up. This fall followed a roughly linear course with age. A conclusive naive versus antigen-experienced comparison was prevented by the unsorted PBMCs.

This clonotype was recorded many times. Its target is not known. The CDR3 runs to 15 residues. The germline V and J ends were trimmed by 6 bases and 0 bases, with 12 bases remaining between them. Germline-derived CDR1 and CDR2 are MNHEY and SMNVEV (reference sequence). The genes are TRBV27 and TRBJ2-1; D is ambiguous. Sequenced sample: blood. This TCR derives from a woman aged 70-85 years in good health. The DNA for the CDR3 is TGTGCCAGCAGATCTATCCAAAGCTCCTACAATGAGCAGTTCTTC. This sequence encodes CASRSIQSSYNEQFF.